This TCR beta chain was identified during a study of T cells in Graves' hyperthyroidism and ophthalmopathy. Study context: At the time of initial diagnosis and before any treatment, peripheral blood was collected.

Amplified TCR beta CDR3 regions derived from RNA transcripts. HTBI primers were used for first-round RT-PCR of the TCR CDR3. TCRdb re-called the multiplex PCR reads through MiXCR, storing one row per CDR3 protein. The table has hundreds of thousands of distinct CDR3 sequences, around 13% seen once. The CDR3 covers 17 residues. The V gene's germline CDR1 is DFQATT and CDR2 SNEGSKA (reference sequence). Trimming cost V 1 base and J 3 bases, with 19 bases left between them. This clonotype was seen many times. The TCR originated in a woman under 30 with Graves' hyperthyroidism. This rearrangement joins TRBV20-1 to TRBJ2-1, with D perhaps TRBD2 (6 bases). Sequenced: blood. The CDR3 sequence is CSARGRSLGLYYNEQFF. As DNA, the CDR3 is TGCAGTGCTAGAGGTCGGAGTCTGGGACTGTACTACAATGAGCAGTTCTTC.